Sequencing of this TCR beta chain was carried out in a study of response to subunit inactivated influenza vaccine. MiXCR, run by TCRdb on the RT-PCR reads, gives a single entry per CDR3 protein. The table includes about 700,000 distinct CDR3 sequences, approximately 15% detected once. This clonotype was counted between two and nine times. Trimming removed 8 bases at V and 2 bases at J, with 19 bases between. This CDR3 contains 15 residues. The V gene's germline CDR1 is WSHSY and CDR2 SAAADI. The chain employs TRBV10-2 and TRBJ2-7; D is undetermined. This receptor was identified in a man aged 45-65 years who received an inactivated influenza vaccine. The material was PBMCs from blood, obtained about 14 days before vaccination. The CDR3 region is CASQIRARAPYEQYF. CDR3 in DNA: TGCGCCAGCCAAATCCGGGCTAGGGCCCCCTACGAGCAGTACTTC.